One and the same sample provided the 12 T cell receptor beta chains below, sequenced in a study of response to subunit inactivated influenza vaccine. TCRdb passed the RT-PCR reads through MiXCR, listing each CDR3 protein once. The table lists approximately 530,000 distinct CDR3 sequences, under 15% of them singletons, with about an eighth in the top ten. The sample here was PBMCs from blood, taken more than 35 days after vaccination. Receptors were obtained from a man aged 45 to 65 who received an inactivated influenza vaccine.

The CDR3 sequence: CASTPGIPSYSNQPQHF. The CDR3 coding sequence is TGTGCCAGCACCCCAGGGATTCCCTCGTATAGCAATCAGCCCCAGCATTTT. This rearrangement joins TRBV12-3 or TRBV12-4 to TRBJ1-5; perhaps TRBD1 as D (5 bases). The V end was cut by 7 bases, the J end by 0 bases, with 19 bases between. The CDR3 contains 17 residues.

This clonotype was observed a handful of times. This chain connects TRBV30 to TRBJ2-2; D gene uncertain. The CDR3 loop spans 12 amino acids. CDR1 GTSNPN and CDR2 SVGIG come from the germline V gene (reference sequence). The V gene lost 5 bases and the J gene lost 1 base, with 5 bases spanning the gap. CDR3 DNA sequence: TGTGCCTGGGGATGGAACACCGGGGAGCTGTTTTTT. Residues: CAWGWNTGELFF.

This clonotype was observed a single time. The chain uses TRBV11-2 and TRBJ2-5; unclear D gene. The CDR3 runs to 13 residues. Trimming cost V 3 bases and J 4 bases, with 9 bases left between them. CDR1 is SGHAT and CDR2 is FQNNGV in the germline V gene. DNA for the CDR3: TGTGCCAGCAGCTTTGGGGAAGGAGAGACCCAGTACTTC. Protein sequence: CASSFGEGETQYF.

This clonotype came up a few times. The rearrangement uses TRBV5-1 and TRBJ1-1; 7 positions match TRBD1. Germline V gives CDR1 SGHRS, CDR2 YFSETQ. Germline trimming cut 4 bases from V and 5 bases from J; bases unmatched to any gene: 14. This CDR3 contains 16 residues. The CDR3 loop reads CASSPNWGQSGTEAFF. CDR3 nucleotide sequence: TGCGCCAGCAGCCCCAATTGGGGACAGTCGGGGACTGAAGCTTTCTTT.

This clonotype showed up many times. The rearrangement links TRBV20-1 to TRBJ2-5, with D maybe TRBD1 (6 bases). V lost 4 bases, J lost 1 base, and 7 bases lay in between. CDR3 length: 12 residues. Germline CDR1 and CDR2: DFQATT and SNEGSKA (reference sequence). The CDR3, as DNA: TGCAGTGCTAACAGGGCCCAAGAGACCCAGTACTTC. Residues: CSANRAQETQYF.

This clonotype was found many times. The chain has TRBV20-1 and TRBJ2-3; no definite D call. Germline V gene lookup returns CDR1 DFQATT and CDR2 SNEGSKA (reference sequence). V lost 6 bases and J 1 base, leaving 14 bases between the germline ends. This CDR3 has 14 residues. The CDR3 DNA follows: TGCAGTGCCACCCTAGAGGCCCGCACAGATACGCAGTATTTT. This translates into CSATLEARTDTQYF.

The sample holds a few counts of this clonotype. The J gene is TRBJ2-2, the V gene TRBV18; 11 bases agree with TRBD1. The J segment lost 5 bases and the V segment lost 3 bases, leaving 5 bases of the junction unmatched. The CDR3 runs to 16 residues. Per germline, CDR1 KGHSH and CDR2 LQKENI. The CDR3 DNA sequence: TGTGCCAGCTCACCCCTCGGACAGGGGGCAACCGGGGAGCTGTTTTTT. Translating gives CASSPLGQGATGELFF.

This sequence joins TRBV7-2 and TRBJ2-5; D remains ambiguous. V lost 2 bases and J lost 5, with 9 bases in between. This CDR3 has 13 amino acids. CDR1 is SGHTA, CDR2 FQGNSA, per germline. CDR3 protein: CASSLHGKETQYF. CDR3 nucleotide sequence: TGTGCCAGCAGCTTACATGGGAAGGAGACCCAGTACTTC.

The rearrangement joins TRBV7-2 to TRBJ2-3; TRBD2 is a possible D gene (5 bases). V dropped 5 bases and J dropped 4 bases, with 16 bases sitting between them. CDR1 SGHTA and CDR2 FQGNSA come from the germline V gene. CDR3 length equals 15 residues. CDR3 nucleotide sequence: TGTGCCAGCAGCCTTTCGGGGTCGGTCTCAGATACGCAGTATTTT. It codes for CASSLSGSVSDTQYF. Drawing the rest from reference TRBV7-2 and TRBJ2-3, the complete variable domain is GAGVSQSPSNKVTEKGKDVELRCDPISGHTALYWYRQSLGQGLEFLIYFQGNSAPDKSGLPSDRFSAERTGGSVSTLTIQRTQQEDSAVYLCASSLSGSVSDTQYFGPGTRLTVL.

This rearrangement joins TRBV11-2 to TRBJ2-3; D is unclear. V lost 3 bases and J lost 3, with 10 bases in between. This CDR3 region has 14 residues. In germline, CDR1 is SGHAT, CDR2 FQNNGV. CDR3 DNA: TGTGCCAGCAGCTTCCACGCGCGGACAGATACGCAGTATTTT. Amino acid sequence: CASSFHARTDTQYF.

This clonotype occurred a few times. The chain is built from TRBV7-9 and TRBJ2-7; 7 nucleotides align to TRBD1. CDR3 length equals 15 residues. Germline V gene sequence: CDR1 SEHNR, CDR2 FQNEAQ (reference sequence). V trimming: 1 base; J trimming: 4 bases; junction bases outside the gene matches: 7. CDR3 coding DNA: TGTGCCAGCAGCTTAGGGCAGGGGGTGATATACGAGCAGTACTTC. Translated: CASSLGQGVIYEQYF.

This clonotype was seen many times. The V gene is TRBV12-3 or TRBV12-4, the J gene TRBJ2-7, with D unclear. The CDR3 covers 12 residues. V gave up 6 bases and J gave up 7 bases, with 13 bases separating them. As DNA, the CDR3 is TGTGCCAGCAGCCCGCGTTTTGGGGAGCAGTACTTC. This sequence encodes CASSPRFGEQYF.